This T cell receptor (beta chain) derives from a study of blood T cell repertoires in COVID-19 (dated by TCRdb to between 2020 and 2021). With regard to the full study: Samples from collaborators originated in the United States, Italy and Spain and spanned both the acute and convalescent phases of COVID-19. The dataset comprised deeply sampled blood TCRbeta repertoires from subjects exposed to, actively infected with, or recovered from COVID-19. Where available, HLA class I and class II types were taken from metadata supplied by the sample provider and were not determined by assay-based typing. The prospective study material was composed of cDNA or gDNA derived from T cells, B-cell-depleted T cells, or PBMCs. The repertoires were released in a freely available public database meant as a resource for research on the immune response to SARS-CoV-2. The sample metadata nearly always contained a de-identified subject ID, COVID-19 status, age in years and sex. Samples came from the ongoing ImmuneRACE study (first 160 participants) plus 1,254 subjects from 6 global collaborators. Paper-wide results and their limitations: The quantity of clinical and demographic metadata differed by source and by participant and was supplied without curation.

In the prospective study, participants were roughly 18 to 100 years old, resided in about two dozen geographic areas of the United States, and were enrolled through a virtual design. Cohort assignment in the prospective study relied on participant-reported clinical history from a screening survey and a study questionnaire. Mobile phlebotomists in the prospective study collected whole blood, serum and a nasopharyngeal or oropharyngeal swab from every participant. Participants in the prospective study had the option to provide additional blood draws and questionnaires over a roughly 2-month period. Before DNA extraction, prospective study blood samples were shipped either frozen or at room temperature. Concerning this clone itself: The antigen it binds to is not known. No much larger clone is present one base from it, and per-base qualities are unavailable.

Measured from the cysteine to the phenylalanine, the CDR3 is 13 residues long. Just CDR3 DNA is preserved here, 39 bases in frame from base 1. Sequences LNHDA (CDR1) and SQIVND (CDR2) are obtained from the germline V gene (reference sequence). V is cut by 8 bases and J by 7 bases, and the space between the germline ends is 17 bases. TCRbeta CDR3 regions were amplified from genomic DNA by means of the immunoSEQ Assay, a bias-controlled multiplex PCR. On the study's bioinformatics: The number of nucleated cells in each sample was estimated by amplification of reference gene primers within the assay. To quantify the absolute abundance of each unique TCRbeta CDR3 rearrangement, sequence reads were collapsed and filtered. For each sample, productive Simpson clonality was calculated as the square root of Simpson's diversity index across productive rearrangements. TCRdb carries this immuneACCESS record with in-frame sequences only. Its versions omit some clonotypes, under half of them owing to an unresolved V gene in the studies checked, with the rest unexplained. That table supplies the V and J calls and clone size; D and trimming were determined from the DNA. Present in this sample are under 300,000 clones, about 86% of which were seen just once. The ten top clones hold around 3% of the sample.

Rearrangement joined TRBV19 to TRBJ1-2, and TRBD1 may be the D gene, going by 6 matching bases. Material for sequencing was PBMCs or T cells enriched from blood (not recorded which). The receptor's source is a woman aged 40-49 years with acute COVID-19. The bases read TGTGCCAGTCGGACAGAACTGAGGGGTGGCTACACCTTC. This codes for CASRTELRGGYTF.